The rows below give T cell receptor beta chains drawn from one sample of a study of cytomegalovirus exposure and HLA in healthy donors. Here immunoSEQ multiplex PCR was the method, and the copy in TCRdb shows in-frame clones only, minus some. This sample has about 120,000 clones; more than 70% occur once, and the top ten carry under 9.5%. Sequencing used PBMCs. The source is a woman between 50 and 59 years old in good health and CMV-seropositive. Each CDR3 is given with its conserved first and last residue. The order of the fields is CDR3 DNA, CDR3 protein, clone size, V gene, J gene, D gene. A D gene is named only where the DNA matches it firmly. The size of a clone is reported for some rows only, either as once, few or many, or as a class for expanded clones.

CDR3 DNA: TGTGCCATCAGTGAGTCCGGGACTAGACCCCTCTTC
CDR3 protein: CAISESGTRPLF
clone size: -
V gene: TRBV10-3
J gene: TRBJ2-1
D gene: TRBD2

CDR3 DNA: TGTGCCAGCAGCCCCAGGGGAACGGAGACCCAGTACTTC
CDR3 protein: CASSPRGTETQYF
clone size: -
V gene: TRBV9
J gene: TRBJ2-5
D gene: -

CDR3 DNA: TGTGCCAGTACATTAGCGGGAGGGCCAGAAGATACGCAGTATTTT
CDR3 protein: CASTLAGGPEDTQYF
clone size: -
V gene: TRBV19
J gene: TRBJ2-3
D gene: TRBD2

CDR3 DNA: TGTGCCAGCAGCTTTTCAGGGGGTCGCACTGAAGCTTTCTTT
CDR3 protein: CASSFSGGRTEAFF
clone size: -
V gene: TRBV7-9
J gene: TRBJ1-1
D gene: TRBD1

CDR3 DNA: TGCGCCAGCAGCTTGTTGACTGAGGCCGAGCAGTACTTC
CDR3 protein: CASSLLTEAEQYF
clone size: -
V gene: TRBV5-1
J gene: TRBJ2-7
D gene: -

CDR3 DNA: TGTGCCAGCAGCTTATCCCCTCCAGGGATGGGACCCCAGCATTTT
CDR3 protein: CASSLSPPGMGPQHF
clone size: once
V gene: TRBV7-6
J gene: TRBJ1-5
D gene: -

CDR3 DNA: TGTGCCAGCAGCTGGACTAGCGGGGGGGCTGGCTACAATGAGCAGTTCTTC
CDR3 protein: CASSWTSGGAGYNEQFF
clone size: -
V gene: TRBV11-2
J gene: TRBJ2-1
D gene: TRBD2

CDR3 DNA: TGCAGCGTCCACTCTGGCGGGGGGTACCAAGAGACCCAGTACTTC
CDR3 protein: CSVHSGGGYQETQYF
clone size: once
V gene: TRBV29-1
J gene: TRBJ2-5
D gene: TRBD2

CDR3 DNA: TGTGCCAGCAGCTGGAAGCGGGATCGTACAGATACGCAGTATTTT
CDR3 protein: CASSWKRDRTDTQYF
clone size: few
V gene: TRBV7-6
J gene: TRBJ2-3
D gene: TRBD2

CDR3 DNA: TGCAGCGCTCAAGGACTAGCGGGGCTTCACACAGATACGCAGTATTTT
CDR3 protein: CSAQGLAGLHTDTQYF
clone size: -
V gene: TRBV29-1
J gene: TRBJ2-3
D gene: TRBD2

CDR3 DNA: TGTGCCAGCGGGACAGACTCTGGAAACACCATATATTTT
CDR3 protein: CASGTDSGNTIYF
clone size: -
V gene: TRBV7-2
J gene: TRBJ1-3
D gene: TRBD1

CDR3 DNA: TGTGCCAGCAGCTTAGGGTCGGGCGGCAGGGTGAACTATGGCTACACCTTC
CDR3 protein: CASSLGSGGRVNYGYTF
clone size: -
V gene: TRBV7-2
J gene: TRBJ1-2
D gene: -

CDR3 DNA: TGTGCCATCAGTGCTAGGATGAACACTGAAGCTTTCTTT
CDR3 protein: CAISARMNTEAFF
clone size: -
V gene: TRBV10-3
J gene: TRBJ1-1
D gene: -

CDR3 DNA: TGCAGTGCTAGTCAACGGGAGACCCAGTACTTC
CDR3 protein: CSASQRETQYF
clone size: -
V gene: TRBV20-1
J gene: TRBJ2-5
D gene: -

CDR3 DNA: TGTGCCAGCAGCCAAGATACCGGGGTGGGGCGGGGGGGGTACAATGAGCAGTTCTTC
CDR3 protein: CASSQDTGVGRGGYNEQFF
clone size: -
V gene: TRBV4-2
J gene: TRBJ2-1
D gene: TRBD2

CDR3 DNA: TGCGCCAGCAGCCGGACTAGCGGGGGGCCCTACCGGGAGACCCAGTACTTC
CDR3 protein: CASSRTSGGPYRETQYF
clone size: -
V gene: TRBV5-1
J gene: TRBJ2-5
D gene: TRBD2

CDR3 DNA: TGTGCCTGGAGAGGAAGCGGGGGCCGCCGGAGCTCCTACAATGAGCAGTTCTTC
CDR3 protein: CAWRGSGGRRSSYNEQFF
clone size: -
V gene: TRBV30
J gene: TRBJ2-1
D gene: TRBD2

CDR3 DNA: TGTGCCAGCTCTCCAGGACAGCCGTACCAAGAGACCCAGTACTTC
CDR3 protein: CASSPGQPYQETQYF
clone size: -
V gene: TRBV18
J gene: TRBJ2-5
D gene: -

CDR3 DNA: TGTGCCAGCACTTACAGGGGGCTGGGGGACTACGAGCAGTACTTC
CDR3 protein: CASTYRGLGDYEQYF
clone size: -
V gene: TRBV2
J gene: TRBJ2-7
D gene: TRBD1

CDR3 DNA: TGTGCCAGCAGCAAAGATAGCGGGACCATCTACAATGAGCAGTTCTTC
CDR3 protein: CASSKDSGTIYNEQFF
clone size: -
V gene: TRBV7-8
J gene: TRBJ2-1
D gene: TRBD2

CDR3 DNA: TGTGCCAGCTCACGCGGGACTAGCGGATCCTACGAGCAGTACTTC
CDR3 protein: CASSRGTSGSYEQYF
clone size: once
V gene: TRBV18
J gene: TRBJ2-7
D gene: TRBD2

CDR3 DNA: TGTGCCAGCAGTGATCCGGGACAGGGGGCAGGGACTGAAGCTTTCTTT
CDR3 protein: CASSDPGQGAGTEAFF
clone size: -
V gene: TRBV2
J gene: TRBJ1-1
D gene: TRBD1

CDR3 DNA: TGTGCCATCAATCCGACAGGGGGAGGTGAAGCTTTCTTT
CDR3 protein: CAINPTGGGEAFF
clone size: -
V gene: TRBV10-3
J gene: TRBJ1-1
D gene: TRBD1

CDR3 DNA: TGTGCCAGCAGCTTAGGGGCAGGGGTGGCTAATGAAAAACTGTTTTTT
CDR3 protein: CASSLGAGVANEKLFF
clone size: -
V gene: TRBV7-9
J gene: TRBJ1-4
D gene: -

CDR3 DNA: TGTGCCAGCAGAAGGACAGGCGTCTATGGCTACACCTTC
CDR3 protein: CASRRTGVYGYTF
clone size: -
V gene: TRBV5-4
J gene: TRBJ1-2
D gene: TRBD1

CDR3 DNA: TGCGCCAGCAGCCATCTGACAGGATACAATGAGCAGTTCTTC
CDR3 protein: CASSHLTGYNEQFF
clone size: -
V gene: TRBV4-3
J gene: TRBJ2-1
D gene: -

CDR3 DNA: TGTGCCAGTAGTAAGACAGCATCACCTAATTCACCCCTCCACTTT
CDR3 protein: CASSKTASPNSPLHF
clone size: -
V gene: TRBV19
J gene: TRBJ1-6
D gene: -

CDR3 DNA: TGTGCCAGCAGTCCAGACAGGGCTTTTTTCCCTGGCTACACCTTC
CDR3 protein: CASSPDRAFFPGYTF
clone size: -
V gene: TRBV27
J gene: TRBJ1-2
D gene: TRBD1

CDR3 DNA: TGTGCCAGCAGCTACGCGGATTTTCGGGGTAGCTCCTACGAGCAGTACTTC
CDR3 protein: CASSYADFRGSSYEQYF
clone size: -
V gene: TRBV27
J gene: TRBJ2-7
D gene: -

CDR3 DNA: TGTGCCAGCACTTCGGGGTTTAGCGGGAGTTACGAGCAGTACTTC
CDR3 protein: CASTSGFSGSYEQYF
clone size: -
V gene: TRBV7-2
J gene: TRBJ2-7
D gene: TRBD2

CDR3 DNA: TGTGCCAGCAGTCCTACTTATCCCCCCTACAATGAGCAGTTCTTC
CDR3 protein: CASSPTYPPYNEQFF
clone size: -
V gene: TRBV2
J gene: TRBJ2-1
D gene: -

CDR3 DNA: TGTGCCAGCAGCGAGGGGGACAGTCGACTCTACACCTTC
CDR3 protein: CASSEGDSRLYTF
clone size: -
V gene: TRBV9
J gene: TRBJ1-2
D gene: TRBD1

CDR3 DNA: TGTGCCAGCAGTCCCCCGGGGGTAACCTACGAGCAGTACTTC
CDR3 protein: CASSPPGVTYEQYF
clone size: -
V gene: TRBV27
J gene: TRBJ2-7
D gene: -

CDR3 DNA: TGTGCCAGCAGCTTAGTAAGTGCTAGCGGGAGAAGGGAGACCCAGTACTTC
CDR3 protein: CASSLVSASGRRETQYF
clone size: -
V gene: TRBV7-3
J gene: TRBJ2-5
D gene: TRBD2

CDR3 DNA: TGTGCCAGCAGCGTAGAGGGCCTCTCAGTTCAGCGGACGCAGTATTTT
CDR3 protein: CASSVEGLSVQRTQYF
clone size: -
V gene: TRBV9
J gene: TRBJ2-3
D gene: -

CDR3 DNA: TGTGCCACCAGCAGTTATCGGGAAGCTTTCTTT
CDR3 protein: CATSSYREAFF
clone size: -
V gene: TRBV15
J gene: TRBJ1-1
D gene: -

CDR3 DNA: TGTGCCAGCAGCCAATCGGCCCCTGGACAGTGGGGAGACACCTTC
CDR3 protein: CASSQSAPGQWGDTF
clone size: -
V gene: TRBV16
J gene: TRBJ1-2
D gene: -

CDR3 DNA: TGTGCCAGCAGTTCCAGCGGGAGGGCCTATCATCATGAGCAGTTCTTC
CDR3 protein: CASSSSGRAYHHEQFF
clone size: -
V gene: TRBV28
J gene: TRBJ2-1
D gene: TRBD2

CDR3 DNA: TGTGCCAGCAGTGCGGGACTCCAAGAGACCCAGTACTTC
CDR3 protein: CASSAGLQETQYF
clone size: -
V gene: TRBV6-1
J gene: TRBJ2-5
D gene: -

CDR3 DNA: TGTGCCAGCAGCGCAGATGACAGGGCCCAACTGTTTTTT
CDR3 protein: CASSADDRAQLFF
clone size: -
V gene: TRBV9
J gene: TRBJ1-4
D gene: TRBD1

CDR3 DNA: TGTGCCAGCAGGGGACTAGTAAGGCCCTACAATGAGCAGTTCTTC
CDR3 protein: CASRGLVRPYNEQFF
clone size: once
V gene: TRBV27
J gene: TRBJ2-1
D gene: TRBD2

CDR3 DNA: TGTGCCAGCACGCCGGACACAAGTTGGAGCTATGGCTACACCTTC
CDR3 protein: CASTPDTSWSYGYTF
clone size: -
V gene: TRBV6-1
J gene: TRBJ1-2
D gene: -

CDR3 DNA: TGCGCCAGCAGTGATTGGACAGGGAATCAGCCCCAGCATTTT
CDR3 protein: CASSDWTGNQPQHF
clone size: few
V gene: TRBV10-2
J gene: TRBJ1-5
D gene: TRBD1

CDR3 DNA: TGTGCCAGCAGCTTCGACAGGGGGGGTGGCTACACCTTC
CDR3 protein: CASSFDRGGGYTF
clone size: once
V gene: TRBV7-2
J gene: TRBJ1-2
D gene: TRBD1

CDR3 DNA: TGTGCCAGCAGCTTAGGACTAGCGGGCACCGGGGAGCTGTTTTTT
CDR3 protein: CASSLGLAGTGELFF
clone size: -
V gene: TRBV11-2
J gene: TRBJ2-2
D gene: TRBD2

CDR3 DNA: TGCGCCAGCAGTGAGTCGGACTACTACAATGAGCAGTTCTTC
CDR3 protein: CASSESDYYNEQFF
clone size: -
V gene: TRBV10-2
J gene: TRBJ2-1
D gene: -

CDR3 DNA: TGTGCCAGCAGACTTGCGGGGTCCGGGCAAGAGACCCAGTACTTC
CDR3 protein: CASRLAGSGQETQYF
clone size: -
V gene: TRBV27
J gene: TRBJ2-5
D gene: -

CDR3 DNA: TGTGCCAGCAGGGCCGGACAGCTGAACACTGAAGCTTTCTTT
CDR3 protein: CASRAGQLNTEAFF
clone size: -
V gene: TRBV6-1
J gene: TRBJ1-1
D gene: -

CDR3 DNA: TGTGCCACCAACGCGGGGACCACAGATACGCAGTATTTT
CDR3 protein: CATNAGTTDTQYF
clone size: -
V gene: TRBV6-6
J gene: TRBJ2-3
D gene: -

CDR3 DNA: TGTGCCAGTAGTCTAGGGGTTACCGGGACTAGCGGCTACGAGCAGTACTTC
CDR3 protein: CASSLGVTGTSGYEQYF
clone size: once
V gene: TRBV19
J gene: TRBJ2-7
D gene: TRBD2

CDR3 DNA: TGTGCCAGCAGCCCCTTTAACACCGGGGAGCTGTTTTTT
CDR3 protein: CASSPFNTGELFF
clone size: -
V gene: TRBV7-8
J gene: TRBJ2-2
D gene: -

CDR3 DNA: TGTGCCAGCAGCCAAGCGGACAGGGGAGGAGGTGATACGCAGTATTTT
CDR3 protein: CASSQADRGGGDTQYF
clone size: -
V gene: TRBV4-2
J gene: TRBJ2-3
D gene: TRBD1

CDR3 DNA: TGTGCCAGCAGCGCCTCCGTCGGGGGTCTCATGGGAGCCCCCTACGAGCAGTACTTC
CDR3 protein: CASSASVGGLMGAPYEQYF
clone size: -
V gene: TRBV9
J gene: TRBJ2-7
D gene: -

CDR3 DNA: TGTGCCAGCAGGGGGGAGGGCGTGATGATCACTGAAGCTTTCTTT
CDR3 protein: CASRGEGVMITEAFF
clone size: few
V gene: TRBV25-1
J gene: TRBJ1-1
D gene: -

CDR3 DNA: TGTGCCAGCAGCCCAGACAGGGGGGGTGATACGCAGTATTTT
CDR3 protein: CASSPDRGGDTQYF
clone size: -
V gene: TRBV7-3
J gene: TRBJ2-3
D gene: TRBD1

CDR3 DNA: TGTGCCAGCAGCGCCAACGGCAGGGGGGCAATATACGAGCAGTACTTC
CDR3 protein: CASSANGRGAIYEQYF
clone size: -
V gene: TRBV9
J gene: TRBJ2-7
D gene: -

CDR3 DNA: TGTGCCATCAGTGAGTGGGGAGCTTATAGCAATCAGCCCCAGCATTTT
CDR3 protein: CAISEWGAYSNQPQHF
clone size: -
V gene: TRBV10-3
J gene: TRBJ1-5
D gene: -

CDR3 DNA: TGCGCCAGCAGCTACTCGACCCAGACACCGCCCCAGCATTTT
CDR3 protein: CASSYSTQTPPQHF
clone size: -
V gene: TRBV4-3
J gene: TRBJ1-5
D gene: -

CDR3 DNA: TGTGCCAGCAGTTATGCAGGGGACGCAACGGATACGCAGTATTTT
CDR3 protein: CASSYAGDATDTQYF
clone size: -
V gene: TRBV2
J gene: TRBJ2-3
D gene: -